The 2 T cell receptor beta chains below all came from one sample that was sequenced in a study of CD8 T cells in ankylosing spondylitis. Study outcomes and limitations: What seemed typical of ankylosing spondylitis blood was a TCR beta motif built from eight highly homologous variants.

These receptors lack a known antigen. TCRdb fed the 5' RACE reads into MiXCR, producing one record per CDR3 protein. The table lists about 220,000 distinct CDR3 sequences, about 16% of them singletons. Material: blood, either unsorted or a sorted T cell fraction (not recorded which). The source is a male donor with ankylosing spondylitis.

This clonotype is a singleton in its sample. CDR3: CASSFRASSGRWQNEQFF. CDR3 DNA sequence: TGTGCCAGCAGTTTCCGGGCGTCTAGCGGGAGGTGGCAGAATGAGCAGTTCTTC. The J gene is TRBJ2-1, the V gene TRBV5-5, with 11 positions matching TRBD2. Germline V lookup: CDR1 SGHKS, CDR2 YYEKEE (reference sequence). V gave up 5 bases and J gave up 7 bases; unmatched junction bases: 17. The length of the CDR3 is 18 residues.

This clonotype has just a few counts. This chain joins TRBV9 and TRBJ2-1; D is unclear. The germline V and J ends were trimmed by 3 bases and 5 bases, with 12 bases remaining between them. In germline, CDR1 is SGDLS, CDR2 YYNGEE. This CDR3 comprises 14 residues. This chain's CDR3 is CASSAFDLNNEQFF. CDR3 bases: TGTGCCAGCAGCGCCTTCGATCTGAACAATGAGCAGTTCTTC. The full variable domain, in which reference TRBV9 and TRBJ2-1 provide the parts outside the CDR3, is DSGVTQTPKHLITATGQRVTLRCSPRSGDLSVYWYQQSLDQGLQFLIQYYNGEERAKGNILERFSAQQFPDLHSELNLSSLELGDSALYFCASSAFDLNNEQFFGPGTRLTVL.